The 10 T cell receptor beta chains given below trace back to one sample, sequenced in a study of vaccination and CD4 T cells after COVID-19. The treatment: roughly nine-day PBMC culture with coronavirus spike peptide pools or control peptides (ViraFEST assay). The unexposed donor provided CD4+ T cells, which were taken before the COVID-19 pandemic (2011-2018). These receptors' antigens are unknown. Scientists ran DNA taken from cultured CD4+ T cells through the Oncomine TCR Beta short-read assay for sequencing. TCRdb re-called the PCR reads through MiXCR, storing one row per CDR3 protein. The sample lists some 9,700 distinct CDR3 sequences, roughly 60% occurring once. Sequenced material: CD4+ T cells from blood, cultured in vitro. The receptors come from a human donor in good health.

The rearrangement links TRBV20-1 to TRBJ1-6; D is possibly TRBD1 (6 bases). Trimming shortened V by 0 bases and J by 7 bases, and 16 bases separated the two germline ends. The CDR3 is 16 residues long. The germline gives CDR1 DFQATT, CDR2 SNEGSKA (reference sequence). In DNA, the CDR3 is TGCAGTGCTAGAGATGGGCGGGGGCGCAGCAATTCACCCCTCCACTTT. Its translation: CSARDGRGRSNSPLHF.

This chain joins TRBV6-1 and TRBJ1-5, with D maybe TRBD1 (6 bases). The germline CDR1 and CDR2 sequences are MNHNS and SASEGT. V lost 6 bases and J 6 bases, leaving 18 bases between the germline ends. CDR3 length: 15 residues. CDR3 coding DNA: TGTGCCAGCAGGGCATCGGGGGGGGCAGGTCAGCCCCAGCATTTT. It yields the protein CASRASGGAGQPQHF.

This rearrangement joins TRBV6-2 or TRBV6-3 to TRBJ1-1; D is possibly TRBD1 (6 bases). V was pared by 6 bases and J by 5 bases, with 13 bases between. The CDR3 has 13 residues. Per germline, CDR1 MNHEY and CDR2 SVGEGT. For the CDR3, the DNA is TGTGCCAGCAGAGGGGGGGTAGGGACTGAAGCTTTCTTT. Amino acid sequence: CASRGGVGTEAFF.

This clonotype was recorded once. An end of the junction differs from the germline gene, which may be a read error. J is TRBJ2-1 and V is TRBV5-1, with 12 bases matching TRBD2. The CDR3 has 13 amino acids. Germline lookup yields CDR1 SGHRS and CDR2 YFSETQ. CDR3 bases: TGCGCCAGCAGCTTGGAGGTCTCTAGCGGGAGGGTCTTC. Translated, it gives CASSLEVSSGRVF.

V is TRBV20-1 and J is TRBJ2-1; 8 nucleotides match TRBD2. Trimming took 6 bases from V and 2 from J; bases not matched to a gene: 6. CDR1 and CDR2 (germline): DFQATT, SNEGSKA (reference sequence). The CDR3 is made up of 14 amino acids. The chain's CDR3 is CSAHLAGPYNEQFF. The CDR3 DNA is TGCAGTGCCCATCTAGCGGGCCCCTACAATGAGCAGTTCTTC.

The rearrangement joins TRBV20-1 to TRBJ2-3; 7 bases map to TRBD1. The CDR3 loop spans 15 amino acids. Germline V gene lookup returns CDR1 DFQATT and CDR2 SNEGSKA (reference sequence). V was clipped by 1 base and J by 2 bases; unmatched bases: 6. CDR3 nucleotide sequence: TGCAGTGCTAGAGGCCCCGGGACAGACACAGATACGCAGTATTTT. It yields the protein CSARGPGTDTDTQYF.

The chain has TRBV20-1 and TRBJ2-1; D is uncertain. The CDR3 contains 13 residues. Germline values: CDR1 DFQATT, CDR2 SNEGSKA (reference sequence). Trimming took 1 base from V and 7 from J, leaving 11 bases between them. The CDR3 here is CSARVPFGNEQFF. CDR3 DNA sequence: TGCAGTGCTAGAGTCCCATTCGGGAATGAGCAGTTCTTC.

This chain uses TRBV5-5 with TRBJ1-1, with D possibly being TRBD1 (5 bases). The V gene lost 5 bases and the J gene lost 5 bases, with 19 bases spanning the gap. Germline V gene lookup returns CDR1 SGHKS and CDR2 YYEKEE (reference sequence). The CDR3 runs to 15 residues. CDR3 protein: CASRTTGGAWTEAFF. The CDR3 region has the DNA TGTGCCAGCAGGACAACTGGAGGGGCCTGGACTGAAGCTTTCTTT. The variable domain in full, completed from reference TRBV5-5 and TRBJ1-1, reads DAGVTQSPTHLIKTRGQQVTLRCSPISGHKSVSWYQQVLGQGPQFIFQYYEKEERGRGNFPDRFSARQFPNYSSELNVNALLLGDSALYLCASRTTGGAWTEAFFGQGTRLTVV.

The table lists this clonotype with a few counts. The CDR3 region has the DNA TGTGCCACCAGTGGGGGGGTAGGGTCAGATACGCAGTATTTT. Its translation is CATSGGVGSDTQYF. V and J are TRBV24-1 and TRBJ2-3, with D maybe TRBD2 (6 bases). The length of the CDR3 is 14 residues. Germline CDR1 KGHDR, CDR2 SFDVKD. V lost 5 bases and J lost 4, with 12 bases in between.

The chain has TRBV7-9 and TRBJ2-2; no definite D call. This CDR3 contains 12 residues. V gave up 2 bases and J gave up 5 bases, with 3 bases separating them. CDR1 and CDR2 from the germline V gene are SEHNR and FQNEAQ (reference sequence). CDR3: CASSLSTGELFF. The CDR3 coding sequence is TGTGCCAGCAGCTTAAGTACCGGGGAGCTGTTTTTT.